One and the same sample provided the 14 T cell receptor beta chains below, sequenced in a study of blood T cells in healthy people across ages (dated by TCRdb to between 2015 and 2016). Libraries were built with 5' RACE. Instrument on record: Illumina HiSeq 2500. A second PCR of roughly 6 to 12 cycles was run with a J-beta primer mix and a sample-barcoded 5' primer. TCRdb handled the public reads itself, with Q25 trimming in fastp and clone calling in MiXCR, and kept productive beta chains. Identical CDR3 protein sequences are pooled into one entry, listed with their most common genes and DNA. The sample contains hundreds of thousands of distinct CDR3 sequences, roughly two fifths of them found a single time. The top ten clonotypes cover 30% of the sample. Sequencing was performed on blood. The receptors come from an older man in good health.

This clonotype was counted a few times. The gene calls are TRBV4-2 and TRBJ2-5; 8 bases map to TRBD1. This CDR3 contains 14 residues. J was trimmed by 4 bases and V by 3 bases; bases with no gene match: 4. Germline CDR1 and CDR2: LGHNA and YNFKEQ. For the CDR3, the DNA is TGTGCCAGCAGCCAGAGACAGGGGAGAGAGACCCAGTACTTC. Its protein is CASSQRQGRETQYF.

A few counts support this clonotype. This sequence joins TRBV5-1 and TRBJ2-1; no clear D. Trimming cost V 2 bases and J 2 bases, with 8 bases left between them. CDR3 length: 14 amino acids. Germline V gives CDR1 SGHRS, CDR2 YFSETQ. CDR3 sequence reads: CASSLEYTYNEQFF. As DNA, the CDR3 is TGCGCCAGCAGCTTAGAGTATACCTACAATGAGCAGTTCTTC.

A note on this clonotype: This may stem from a read error, because a much larger clone lies one nucleotide away. The rearrangement links TRBV6-6 to TRBJ2-3; D unresolved. The V gene's germline CDR1 is MNHNY and CDR2 SVGAGI (reference sequence). V was clipped by 7 bases and J by 3 bases, with 5 bases between them. The CDR3 length is 11 residues. CDR3 sequence: CASKATDTQYF. The DNA of the CDR3 is TGTGCCAGCAAGGCAACAGATACGCAGTATTTT.

The chain has TRBV21-1 and TRBJ2-5; the D call of TRBD1 is as the table states it, not checked on the DNA. The tail of the sequence fits TRBJ2-1 better, so the J call may be wrong. TRBV21-1 is assigned pseudogene status. The CDR3 covers 13 residues. CDR3 protein: CASTTGAKETQFF. In nucleotides, the CDR3 is TGTGCCAGCACCACCGGGGCCAAAGAGACCCAGTTCTTC.

The chain is built from TRBV20-1 and TRBJ2-7; 10 bases are shared with TRBD1. V dropped 6 bases and J dropped 3; count of bases not matched to a gene: 8. This CDR3 has 14 residues. From germline, CDR1 is DFQATT and CDR2 SNEGSKA (reference sequence). The CDR3 DNA reads as TGCAGTGCCCGGACAGGGGGGGGGTTCTACGAGCAGTACTTC. Translated: CSARTGGGFYEQYF.

V gene TRBV20-1 combines with J gene TRBJ2-6; 10 bases line up with TRBD1. CDR3 size: 19 residues. Germline V CDR1 and CDR2: DFQATT, SNEGSKA (reference sequence). Germline trimming cut 8 bases from V and 0 bases from J; bases unmatched to any gene: 16. In DNA form, the CDR3 reads TGCAGTACTTTTTCAAGAAGACAGGGGGCAAGCTCTGGGGCCAACGTCCTGACTTTC. This codes for CSTFSRRQGASSGANVLTF.

The V and J genes are TRBV6-6 and TRBJ2-5, with 9 nucleotides matching TRBD2. The J call is in doubt because the DNA end fits TRBJ2-7 better. The CDR3 runs to 14 residues. Per the germline V gene, CDR1 is MNHNY and CDR2 is SVGAGI (reference sequence). CDR3 in amino acids: CASTHSGSLGEQYF. CDR3 coding DNA: TGTGCCAGCACCCATAGCGGGAGTTTGGGCGAGCAGTACTTC.

This clonotype was recorded a few times. This chain links TRBV20-1 with TRBJ2-7; 7 nucleotides agree with TRBD2. The CDR3 consists of 15 residues. Germline assignment: CDR1 DFQATT and CDR2 SNEGSKA (reference sequence). Germline trimming cut 0 bases from V and 0 bases from J; bases unmatched to any gene: 5. In DNA, the CDR3 is TGCAGTGCTAGAGATGGCGGGAGCAACTCCTACGAGCAGTACTTC. This codes for CSARDGGSNSYEQYF.

V usage is TRBV7-2 and J usage is TRBJ2-5; no definite D call. V lost 4 bases and J lost 5, with 11 bases in between. The CDR3 loop spans 13 amino acids. CDR1 SGHTA and CDR2 FQGNSA come from the germline V gene. CDR3 protein: CASSYGPSETQYF. The CDR3 DNA sequence: TGTGCCAGCAGCTACGGGCCTTCGGAGACCCAGTACTTC. Together with reference TRBV7-2 and TRBJ2-5, the CDR3 gives the full variable domain: GAGVSQSPSNKVTEKGKDVELRCDPISGHTALYWYRQSLGQGLEFLIYFQGNSAPDKSGLPSDRFSAERTGGSVSTLTIQRTQQEDSAVYLCASSYGPSETQYFGPGTRLLVL.

The table lists this clonotype with a few counts. The rearrangement joins TRBV7-2 to TRBJ1-4, with 7 nucleotides matching TRBD1. The CDR3 spans 15 residues. Germline assignment: CDR1 SGHTA and CDR2 FQGNSA. V lost 1 base and J lost 5; bases outside the gene matches: 4. The CDR3 sequence is CASSLGTGKNEKLFF. The CDR3 DNA reads as TGTGCCAGCAGCTTAGGGACAGGAAAAAATGAAAAACTGTTTTTT.

V and J are TRBV5-1 and TRBJ2-5; D gene ambiguous. Germline V gene sequence: CDR1 SGHRS, CDR2 YFSETQ. V lost 6 bases and J lost 0, with 6 bases in between. The CDR3 contains 12 residues. As DNA, the CDR3 is TGCGCCAGCACGTCCAACCAAGAGACCCAGTACTTC. It translates to CASTSNQETQYF.

For this clonotype: A much bigger clone sits one base away, suggesting this may be a read error. The chain combines TRBV5-6 with TRBJ2-5; the match to TRBD1 covers 7 bases. The CDR3 covers 13 residues. Germline loops: CDR1 SGHDT, CDR2 YYEEEE. With V trimmed by 4 bases and J by 4 bases, 4 bases remained unmatched. The CDR3 protein is CASSTTGPETQYF. CDR3 nucleotide sequence: TGTGCCAGCAGCACGACAGGGCCAGAGACCCAGTACTTC.

This rearrangement joins TRBV15 to TRBJ2-5; no clear D gene. CDR3 length: 14 residues. Between the trimmed V and J ends, which lost 0 bases and 1 base, there was a span of 6 bases. Germline lookup yields CDR1 LNHNV and CDR2 YYDKDF (reference sequence). CDR3 DNA sequence: TGTGCCACCAGCAGAGACGGATTCCAAGAGACCCAGTACTTC. Its protein is CATSRDGFQETQYF.

The chain recombines TRBV20-1 with TRBJ2-1; D possibly corresponds to TRBD2 (7 bases). The V end lost 6 bases, the J end lost 2 bases, and 14 bases lay between the germline ends. CDR1 is DFQATT and CDR2 is SNEGSKA in the germline V gene (reference sequence). The CDR3 length is 14 residues. CDR3 region: CSATGGLAYNEQFF. The CDR3 DNA follows: TGCAGTGCAACCGGGGGGCTCGCCTACAATGAGCAGTTCTTC.